This T cell receptor beta chain was retrieved from a study of blood T cells in healthy people across ages. General study points: Unknown donor CMV status possibly confounded expanded clonotype changes. Researchers deemed the diversity estimates from one million T cells underestimates.

Each sample used at least 7 million PBMCs. About this clonotype: Its antigen is currently unknown.

Using a J-beta primer mix together with a sample-barcoded 5' primer, a second PCR was run for roughly 7 to 12 cycles. Each cDNA molecule carried a tag from a template-switch adaptor that contained 12 random nucleotides. MiXCR, applied by TCRdb to the 5' RACE reads, yields one record per CDR3 protein. The sample has almost 1 million distinct CDR3 sequences; roughly 51% are singletons. From germline, CDR1 is SGHDT and CDR2 YYEEEE. After removal of 2 bases from V and 11 bases from J, the junction contained 5 bases not matched to a gene. This CDR3 contains 12 residues. This sequence joins TRBV5-6 and TRBJ1-1; 8 nucleotides agree with TRBD1. The clonotype originates from a woman aged 60 to 75 in good health. The sample consisted of blood. The CDR3 DNA sequence: TGTGCCAGCAGCTTTGACAGGGGTGATGCTTTCTTT. This gives the protein CASSFDRGDAFF. The variable domain in full, completed from reference TRBV5-6 and TRBJ1-1, reads DAGVTQSPTHLIKTRGQQVTLRCSPKSGHDTVSWYQQALGQGPQFIFQYYEEEERQRGNFPDRFSGHQFPNYSSELNVNALLLGDSALYLCASSFDRGDAFFGQGTRLTVV.